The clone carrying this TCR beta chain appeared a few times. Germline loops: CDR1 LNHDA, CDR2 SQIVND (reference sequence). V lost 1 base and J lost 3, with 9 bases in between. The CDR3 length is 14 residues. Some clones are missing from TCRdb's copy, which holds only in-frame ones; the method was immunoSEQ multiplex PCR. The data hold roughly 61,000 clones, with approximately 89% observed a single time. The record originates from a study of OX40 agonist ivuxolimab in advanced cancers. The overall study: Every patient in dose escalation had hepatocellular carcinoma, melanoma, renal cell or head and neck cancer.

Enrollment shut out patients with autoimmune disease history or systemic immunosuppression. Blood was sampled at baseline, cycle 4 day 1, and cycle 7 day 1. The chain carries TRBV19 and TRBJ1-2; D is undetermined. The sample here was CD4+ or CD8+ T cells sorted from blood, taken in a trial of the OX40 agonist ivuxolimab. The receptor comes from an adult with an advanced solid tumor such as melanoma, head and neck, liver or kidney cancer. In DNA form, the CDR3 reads TGTGCCAGTAGTATAGTTTTCATAGACTATGGCTACACCTTC. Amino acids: CASSIVFIDYGYTF.